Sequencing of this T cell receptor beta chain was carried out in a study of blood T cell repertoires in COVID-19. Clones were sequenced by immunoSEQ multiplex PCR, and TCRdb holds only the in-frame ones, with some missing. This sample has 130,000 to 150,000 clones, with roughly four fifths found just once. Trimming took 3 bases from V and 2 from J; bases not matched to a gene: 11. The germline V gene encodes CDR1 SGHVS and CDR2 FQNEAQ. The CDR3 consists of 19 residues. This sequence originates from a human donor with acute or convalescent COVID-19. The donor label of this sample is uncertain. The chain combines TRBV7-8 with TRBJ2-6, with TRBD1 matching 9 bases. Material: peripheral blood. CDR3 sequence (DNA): TGTGCCAGCAGCTTCTATAGGACAGGGGCTTTGCCTGGGGCCAACGTCCTGACTTTC. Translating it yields CASSFYRTGALPGANVLTF.